A selection of T cell receptor beta chains follows, all from one sample in a study of OX40 agonist ivuxolimab in advanced cancers. Sequencing was performed with immunoSEQ multiplex PCR; in TCRdb, only in-frame clones are kept and a portion is missing. This table holds fewer than 45,000 clones, about 88% found once. Specimen: CD4+ or CD8+ T cells sorted from blood, collected in a trial of the OX40 agonist ivuxolimab. The receptors stem from an adult with an advanced solid tumor such as melanoma, head and neck, liver or kidney cancer. Each CDR3 is given with its conserved first and last residue. Each record gives: D gene, CDR3 length, V gene, clone size, J gene, CDR3 DNA, CDR3 protein. The D gene is left open where the match is weak. Size values are once, few and many counts, or a class for expanded clones, and some rows have none.

NA	13	TRBV2	NA	TRBJ1-6	TGTGCCAGCAGTGAGGGGAAGGGTTCACCCCTCCACTTT	CASSEGKGSPLHF
NA	17	TRBV28	NA	TRBJ2-6	TGTGCCAGCAGTTTACCCCAGGGCGCGGCAGGGGCCAACGTCCTGACTTTC	CASSLPQGAAGANVLTF
NA	17	TRBV4-1	NA	TRBJ1-3	TGCGCCAGCAGCCAAGAAGGGGGACGGGGAGCTGGAAACACCATATATTTT	CASSQEGGRGAGNTIYF
TRBD1	15	TRBV5-1	NA	TRBJ2-1	TGCGCCAGCAGCCCGGGGGACAGGGCTCGCAATGAGCAGTTCTTC	CASSPGDRARNEQFF
NA	14	TRBV27	NA	TRBJ2-7	TGTGCCAGCAGGGATTCCGGGGTTTCCTACGAGCAGTACTTC	CASRDSGVSYEQYF
NA	12	TRBV5-4	NA	TRBJ1-6	TGTGCCAGCGGTCAGATTAATTCACCCCTCCACTTT	CASGQINSPLHF
NA	14	TRBV5-6	NA	TRBJ2-5	TGTGCCAGCAGCTTTCCAGGGATCCCAGAGACCCAGTACTTC	CASSFPGIPETQYF
NA	13	TRBV4-1	medium-sized	TRBJ1-1	TGCGCCAGCAGCCAGGACAGCCTTAGAGAAGCTTTCTTT	CASSQDSLREAFF
TRBD2	15	TRBV6-5	NA	TRBJ2-7	TGTGCCAGCAGTTACTCCCTAGCGGAAACCTACGAGCAGTACTTC	CASSYSLAETYEQYF
TRBD2	13	TRBV28	once	TRBJ2-7	TGTGCCGCGGTAGCGGGAGGGCGGTACGAGCAGTACTTC	CAAVAGGRYEQYF
NA	14	TRBV19	NA	TRBJ2-3	TGTGCCAGTAGTATAGGACAGAGCACAGATACGCAGTATTTT	CASSIGQSTDTQYF